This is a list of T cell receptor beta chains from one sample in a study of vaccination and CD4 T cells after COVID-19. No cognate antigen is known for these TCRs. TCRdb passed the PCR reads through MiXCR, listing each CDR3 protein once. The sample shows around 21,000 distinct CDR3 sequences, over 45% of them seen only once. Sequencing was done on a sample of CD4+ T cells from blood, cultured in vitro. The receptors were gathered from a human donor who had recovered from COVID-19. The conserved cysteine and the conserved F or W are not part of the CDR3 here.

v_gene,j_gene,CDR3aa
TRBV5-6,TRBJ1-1,ASSYDKNTEAF
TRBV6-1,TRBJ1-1,ASRDSQAEAF
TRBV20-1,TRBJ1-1,SARDLANTEAF
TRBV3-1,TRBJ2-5,ASSHPDASGLEETQY
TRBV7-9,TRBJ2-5,ASSQRLVQETRY
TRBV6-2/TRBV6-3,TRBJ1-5,ASSPTVDPRGRGRPQH
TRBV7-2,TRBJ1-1,ASSPTSGTEAF
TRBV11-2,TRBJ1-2,ASSLNPGSGGYT
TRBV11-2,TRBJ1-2,ASSSGFYGYT
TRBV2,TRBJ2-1,ASSPTGDAYNEQF
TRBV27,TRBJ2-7,ASSPRPAGGDEQY
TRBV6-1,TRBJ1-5,ASSEGLFNQPQH
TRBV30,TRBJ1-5,AWSLQGNQPQH
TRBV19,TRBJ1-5,ASSQQETRNQPQH
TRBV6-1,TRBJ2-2,ASRPPPPNTGELF
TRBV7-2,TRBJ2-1,ASSFGLASNEQF
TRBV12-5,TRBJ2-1,ASGPTSGTYNEQF
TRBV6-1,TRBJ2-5,ASSLAGPETQY
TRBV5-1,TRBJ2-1,ASSNPGQGNEQF
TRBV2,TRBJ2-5,ASRQGVEATQY
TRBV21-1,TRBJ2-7,ASSKRAVDEQY
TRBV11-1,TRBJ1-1,ASSLIGGTRRDTEAF
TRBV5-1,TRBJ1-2,ASSLEGTLNYGYT
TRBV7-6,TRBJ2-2,ASSLIADTGELF
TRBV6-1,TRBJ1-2,ASRQDRTNYGYT
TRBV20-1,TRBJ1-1,SARGQGDEAF
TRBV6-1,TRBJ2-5,ASRAGQGRETQY
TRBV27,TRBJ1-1,ASSLARMNTEAF
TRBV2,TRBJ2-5,ASSDSSETQY
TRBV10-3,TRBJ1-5,AISDQGRDQPQH